This T cell receptor beta chain was observed in a study of blood T cell repertoires in COVID-19. Across the study: Samples representing acute and convalescent COVID-19 were sourced from the United States, Italy and Spain.

Each participant's cohort was designated according to participant-reported clinical history. All recovered Cohort 3 donors got two negative PCRs, got clearance, or saw symptom resolution. In the original processing: Amplification with reference gene primers provided the estimates of nucleated cell counts. Sequencing used immunoSEQ multiplex PCR; TCRdb keeps in-frame clones, though not all of them. D and trimming come from the DNA, and the V and J calls and clone size come from that table. The sample has around 380,000 clones, about 89% seen once; the top ten hold 1% to 1.5%. The CDR3 contains 14 residues. Germline V CDR1 and CDR2: SGDLS, YYNGEE. Trimming removed 0 bases at V and 5 bases at J, with 8 bases between.

The clonotype comes from a man under 40 who had recovered from COVID-19. The specimen was PBMCs or T cells enriched from blood (not recorded which). V usage is TRBV9 and J usage is TRBJ1-4, with D unresolved. CDR3 nucleotides: TGTGCCAGCAGCGTAGGGGAGACAAATGAAAAACTGTTTTTT. Translated: CASSVGETNEKLFF.